This TCR beta chain appears in the sequencing data of a study of blood T cell repertoires in COVID-19 (dated by TCRdb to the early 2020s). Turning to the overall study: Samples covering the acute and convalescent phases of COVID-19 were provided by collaborators in the United States, Italy and Spain. The prospective study material was composed of cDNA or gDNA derived from T cells, B-cell-depleted T cells, or PBMCs. Subjects who had been exposed to COVID-19, were actively infected with it, or had recovered from it provided the deeply sampled blood TCRbeta repertoires that made up the dataset. The repertoires were made available in a free public database intended to serve as a resource for research on the immune response to SARS-CoV-2. Samples came from the ongoing ImmuneRACE study (first 160 participants) plus 1,254 subjects from 6 global collaborators. Nearly every sample came with metadata listing a de-identified subject ID, COVID-19 status, age in years and sex. Where HLA class I and class II types were available, the types were taken from metadata supplied by the sample provider, not from assay-based typing.

TCRbeta CDR3 regions were amplified from genomic DNA by means of the immunoSEQ Assay, a bias-controlled multiplex PCR. In the source study's methods: Nucleated cell counts per sample were estimated from amplification of reference gene primers within the assay. To quantify the absolute abundance of each unique TCRbeta CDR3 rearrangement, sequence reads were collapsed and filtered. Productive Simpson clonality was computed per sample as the square root of Simpson's diversity index over productive rearrangements. TCRdb retrieved this table from immuneACCESS and kept in-frame rearrangements only. Not all clones are present; in checked studies, unresolved V genes account for under half, and no reason is known for the remainder. V and J calls and clone size are given by that table; D and trimming were obtained from the DNA. Here the sample has under 300,000 clones; 85% to 95% occur a single time. The leading ten clones occupy approximately 2% of the sample.

The paper's findings and limits, for the study overall: The quantity of clinical and demographic metadata differed by source and by participant and was supplied without curation.

Enrolling through a virtual design, the prospective study's participants ranged in age from roughly 18 to 100 years and lived across 20 to 30 United States geographic areas. In the prospective study, cohorts were assigned on the basis of participant-reported clinical history obtained from a screening survey and a study questionnaire. For ImmuneRACE Cohort 3, a participant was defined as recovered based on two consecutive negative NP/OP PCR tests, clearance by a healthcare professional, or resolution of symptoms. Each participant in the prospective study had whole blood, serum and a nasopharyngeal or oropharyngeal swab collected by mobile phlebotomists. Additional blood draws and questionnaires over an approximately 2-month period could optionally be provided by prospective study participants. Before DNA extraction, blood samples from the prospective study were shipped at room temperature or frozen.

This clone was seen just once. Which antigen it targets is not known. One base away there is no much larger clone; base qualities are not given. The CDR3 runs 14 amino acids, cysteine and phenylalanine included. The CDR3 DNA has 42 bases and is translated from base 1. CDR1 MNHEY and CDR2 SVGEGT are derived from the germline V gene. V is reduced by 6 bases and J by 0 bases, leaving a spacing of 11 bases between them. The source material was PBMCs or T cells enriched from blood (not recorded which). The TCR was taken from a woman between 18 and 29 years old who had recovered from COVID-19. The V and J genes are TRBV6-2 or TRBV6-3 and TRBJ2-5; the D gene identity is not certain. The base sequence is TGTGCCAGCAGCCAATCTCGGTACCAAGAGACCCAGTACTTC. Translation gives CASSQSRYQETQYF.